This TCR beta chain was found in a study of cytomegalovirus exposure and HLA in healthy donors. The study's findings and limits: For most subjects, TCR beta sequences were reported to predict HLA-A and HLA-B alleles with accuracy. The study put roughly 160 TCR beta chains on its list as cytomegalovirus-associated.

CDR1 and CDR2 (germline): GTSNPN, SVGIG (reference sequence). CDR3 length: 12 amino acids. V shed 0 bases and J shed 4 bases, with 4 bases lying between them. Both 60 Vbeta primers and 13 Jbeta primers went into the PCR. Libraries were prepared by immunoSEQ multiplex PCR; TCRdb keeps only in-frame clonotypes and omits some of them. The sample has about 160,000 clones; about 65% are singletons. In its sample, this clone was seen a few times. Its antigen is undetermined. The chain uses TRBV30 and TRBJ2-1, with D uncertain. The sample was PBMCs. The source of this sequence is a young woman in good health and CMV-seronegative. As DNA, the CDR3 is TGTGCCTGGAGTGTTTCTTACAATGAGCAGTTCTTC. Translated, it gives CAWSVSYNEQFF.